The 9 T cell receptor beta chains listed next were all sequenced from one sample in a study of CD4+ T cells in melanoma. Assay used: immunoSEQ multiplex PCR; TCRdb lists only in-frame clones, some missing. The table records about 9,100 clones, 60% to 85% of them present only once. The sample consisted of cells from a culture (not recorded whether cultured in vitro). These receptors came from a human donor with melanoma.

The chain is built from TRBV18 and TRBJ1-1; D is perhaps TRBD1 (5 bases). The CDR3 contains 14 residues. Germline assignment: CDR1 KGHSH and CDR2 LQKENI. V dropped 2 bases and J dropped 3 bases, with 10 bases sitting between them. The CDR3 DNA follows: TGTGCCAGCTCACCATACGGGGCCGACACTGAAGCTTTCTTT. This encodes CASSPYGADTEAFF.

V gene TRBV5-1 combines with J gene TRBJ1-3; possible D gene TRBD1, 5 bases. V was pared by 2 bases and J by 2 bases, with 11 bases between. This CDR3 has 15 residues. Per germline, CDR1 SGHRS and CDR2 YFSETQ. The CDR3 loop reads CASSFWGEPGNTIYF. In DNA, the CDR3 is TGCGCCAGCAGCTTTTGGGGGGAGCCTGGAAACACCATATATTTT.

The J gene is TRBJ2-7, the V gene TRBV2, with D possibly called TRBD1 or TRBD2 (7 bases each). CDR3 length: 16 amino acids. Trimming removed 5 bases from V and 2 bases from J, with 19 bases in between. Looked up from germline, CDR1 is SNHLY and CDR2 is FYNNEI. As DNA, the CDR3 is TGTGCCAGCAGTAGCGCCGGGACAGCGGGGCCCTACGAGCAGTACTTC. Protein product: CASSSAGTAGPYEQYF.

The gene calls are TRBV5-4 and TRBJ1-1; 7 nucleotides match TRBD1. The CDR3 contains 13 residues. Germline V gene sequence: CDR1 SGHNT, CDR2 YYREEE (reference sequence). J lost 5 bases, V lost 4 bases, and 5 bases had no gene match. CDR3 nucleotide sequence: TGTGCCAGCAGCCTCGGGACAGCTACTGAAGCTTTCTTT. Protein product: CASSLGTATEAFF.

J is TRBJ1-2 and V is TRBV20-1; D is uncertain. V lost 8 bases to trimming and J lost 8 bases, with 15 bases between them. The CDR3 length is 11 residues. CDR1 is DFQATT and CDR2 is SNEGSKA in the germline V gene (reference sequence). CDR3 DNA: TGCAGTTCTCCGTTGCTGGACGGCTACACCTTC. Translation: CSSPLLDGYTF.

Only one count was recorded for this clone. The chain combines TRBV6-5 with TRBJ1-5, with D tentatively TRBD1 (5 bases). The CDR3 sequence is 13 residues long. The germline V gene encodes CDR1 MNHEY and CDR2 SVGAGI. Trimming cost V 2 bases and J 5 bases, with 7 bases left between them. This CDR3 reads CASSYGRDQPQHF. As DNA, the CDR3 is TGTGCCAGCAGTTACGGCAGGGATCAGCCCCAGCATTTT.

CDR3 in DNA: TGTGCCAGCAGTGAAAACGGGGTGGCCACTCGCGTGTTATATTTT. Its protein product is CASSENGVATRVLYF. The V call is TRBV25-1, the J call TRBJ1-3; D gene unclear. The V and J ends lost 2 bases and 14 bases respectively, with 22 bases between them. CDR3 length equals 15 residues. CDR1 is MGHDK, CDR2 SYGVNS, per germline.

The rearrangement links TRBV5-6 to TRBJ1-1; the D is unclear. Trimming left V 4 bases short and J 3 bases short, with 13 bases between. The CDR3 sequence is 14 residues long. Germline CDR1 is SGHDT and CDR2 is YYEEEE. The CDR3 loop is CASSPAPGDTEAFF. CDR3 in DNA: TGTGCCAGCAGCCCCGCCCCCGGGGACACTGAAGCTTTCTTT.

The chain combines TRBV2 with TRBJ2-7; D is unclear. The V gene's germline CDR1 is SNHLY and CDR2 FYNNEI. This CDR3 is 13 amino acids long. Trimming shortened V by 8 bases and J by 1 base, and 12 bases separated the two germline ends. For the CDR3, the DNA is TGTGCCAGCGCGTATCCGGTTTCCTACGAGCAGTACTTC. Its translation: CASAYPVSYEQYF.